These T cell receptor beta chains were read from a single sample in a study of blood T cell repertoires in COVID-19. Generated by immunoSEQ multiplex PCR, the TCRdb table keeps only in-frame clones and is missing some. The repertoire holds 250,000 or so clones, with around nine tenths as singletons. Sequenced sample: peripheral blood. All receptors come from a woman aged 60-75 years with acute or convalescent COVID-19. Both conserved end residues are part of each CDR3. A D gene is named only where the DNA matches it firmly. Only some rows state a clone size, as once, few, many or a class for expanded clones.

CASTTGYTGELFF,TGTGCCAGCACCACAGGGTACACCGGGGAGCTGTTTTTT,TRBV2,13,TRBJ2-2,.,.
CASSPLRTENYGYTF,TGTGCCAGCTCCCCCCTCCGAACAGAAAACTATGGCTACACCTTC,TRBV18,15,TRBJ1-2,.,.
CASSPHAGSYEQYF,TGTGCCAGCAGTCCCCACGCAGGCTCCTACGAGCAGTACTTC,TRBV11-2,14,TRBJ2-7,.,once
CASSLETTGDSPYEQYF,TGTGCCAGCAGCTTGGAAACAACGGGGGACAGCCCCTACGAGCAGTACTTC,TRBV7-9,17,TRBJ2-7,.,.
CASSGGQGAYGYTF,TGTGCCAGCAGTGGGGGACAGGGGGCCTATGGCTACACCTTC,TRBV2,14,TRBJ1-2,TRBD1,.
CASSKGGQGETGELFF,TGTGCCAGCAGCAAAGGAGGACAGGGGGAGACCGGGGAGCTGTTTTTT,TRBV21-1,16,TRBJ2-2,.,.
CASSVGQGAAGNTIYF,TGTGCCAGCAGCGTAGGGCAGGGCGCTGCCGGAAACACCATATATTTT,TRBV9,16,TRBJ1-3,.,.
CSASPGQGRQPQHF,TGCAGTGCTAGTCCGGGACAGGGGAGACAGCCCCAGCATTTT,TRBV20-1,14,TRBJ1-5,TRBD1,.
CASSLDPGAGTEAFF,TGTGCCAGCAGCTTGGACCCAGGGGCGGGCACTGAAGCTTTCTTT,TRBV7-9,15,TRBJ1-1,.,.
CASSLEWGQYYGYTF,TGTGCCAGCAGCTTGGAATGGGGGCAGTACTATGGCTACACCTTC,TRBV7-2,15,TRBJ1-2,.,.
CSARPQGANTEAFF,TGCAGCGCCCGGCCCCAGGGGGCGAACACTGAAGCTTTCTTT,TRBV29-1,14,TRBJ1-1,TRBD1,.
CASSQGQRGASGGTDTQYF,TGTGCCAGCAGCCAAGGTCAGCGGGGGGCTAGCGGGGGTACAGATACGCAGTATTTT,TRBV3-1/TRBV3-2,19,TRBJ2-3,TRBD2,few
CASSSGRGTEAFF,TGTGCCAGCAGCTCGGGCAGGGGTACTGAAGCTTTCTTT,TRBV5-6,13,TRBJ1-1,.,once
CASSIPGQGASPLHF,TGTGCCAGCAGCATTCCCGGACAGGGGGCATCACCCCTCCACTTT,TRBV28,15,TRBJ1-6,TRBD1,.
CASSRTGGYNEAFF,TGTGCCAGCAGTCGGACAGGGGGTTACAATGAAGCTTTCTTT,TRBV6-5,14,TRBJ1-1,TRBD1,.
CASSIRGNYEQYF,TGTGCCAGCAGTATTAGGGGTAACTACGAGCAGTACTTC,TRBV27,13,TRBJ2-7,.,.
CASSQDTGLAGNNEQFF,TGTGCCAGCAGCCAAGATACAGGACTAGCGGGAAACAATGAGCAGTTCTTC,TRBV14,17,TRBJ2-1,TRBD2,.
CASSQVGGTNTGELFF,TGTGCCAGCAGCCAAGTTGGGGGGACGAACACCGGGGAGCTGTTTTTT,TRBV3-1/TRBV3-2,16,TRBJ2-2,.,.
CASSLGHATGNYEQYF,TGTGCCAGCAGCTTAGGTCACGCGACAGGTAACTACGAGCAGTACTTC,TRBV7-2,16,TRBJ2-7,.,medium-sized
CASSQGLAISYEQYF,TGTGCCAGCAGCCAAGGACTAGCGATCTCCTACGAGCAGTACTTC,TRBV3-1/TRBV3-2,15,TRBJ2-7,TRBD2,.
CSASPSLRRRSDTQYF,TGCAGTGCTAGTCCCTCCTTGCGGAGGAGGTCAGATACGCAGTATTTT,TRBV20-1,16,TRBJ2-3,.,once
CASSGGTRDRVAKNIQYF,TGTGCCAGCAGTGGAGGGACTAGGGACAGGGTAGCCAAAAACATTCAGTACTTC,TRBV2,18,TRBJ2-4,.,.
CASSLGDRELETQYF,TGTGCCAGCAGCTTGGGGGACAGGGAATTAGAGACCCAGTACTTC,TRBV5-8,15,TRBJ2-5,TRBD1,.
CAISESQGGTEAFF,TGTGCCATCAGTGAGTCCCAAGGGGGCACTGAAGCTTTCTTT,TRBV10-3,14,TRBJ1-1,.,.
CASSLGQNHEKLFF,TGTGCCAGCAGTTTGGGACAGAACCATGAAAAACTGTTTTTT,TRBV7-9,14,TRBJ1-4,TRBD1,.
CASSAGQGLRYGYTF,TGTGCCAGCAGTGCCGGACAGGGCCTTCGCTATGGCTACACCTTC,TRBV6-2/TRBV6-3,15,TRBJ1-2,TRBD1,.
CAGKQGRENTEAFF,TGTGCCGGAAAACAGGGTCGGGAGAACACTGAAGCTTTCTTT,TRBV2,14,TRBJ1-1,.,.
CASSQTSGPQETQYF,TGCGCCAGCAGTCAGACTAGCGGCCCCCAAGAGACCCAGTACTTC,TRBV10-1,15,TRBJ2-5,TRBD2,.
CAWSAGTSGGRNIQYF,TGTGCCTGGAGTGCAGGGACTAGCGGGGGGCGAAACATTCAGTACTTC,TRBV30,16,TRBJ2-4,TRBD2,.
CASSAVGGGHGYTF,TGTGCCAGCAGTGCGGTAGGGGGCGGTCATGGCTACACCTTC,TRBV2,14,TRBJ1-2,TRBD1,.
CASSSHPAPEETQYF,TGTGCCAGCAGCTCACATCCAGCCCCGGAGGAGACCCAGTACTTC,TRBV7-3,15,TRBJ2-5,.,.
CATSPGGAGANVLTF,TGTGCCACCAGTCCGGGGGGCGCCGGGGCCAACGTCCTGACTTTC,TRBV24-1,15,TRBJ2-6,.,.
CASTPPGGPETQYF,TGTGCCAGTACCCCCCCCGGGGGTCCAGAGACCCAGTACTTC,TRBV19,14,TRBJ2-5,.,.
CASSAQGAVGGELFF,TGTGCCAGCAGCGCACAGGGGGCTGTCGGCGGGGAGCTGTTTTTT,TRBV7-2,15,TRBJ2-2,TRBD1,.
CASSLDSRYGYTF,TGTGCCAGCAGCCTAGACAGTCGATATGGCTACACCTTC,TRBV25-1,13,TRBJ1-2,.,once
CATSVPGSYEQYF,TGTGCCACCAGTGTCCCAGGCTCCTACGAGCAGTACTTC,TRBV24-1,13,TRBJ2-7,.,.
CASSPQGVNTEAFF,TGTGCCAGCTCACCTCAGGGCGTTAACACTGAAGCTTTCTTT,TRBV18,14,TRBJ1-1,.,.